This TCR beta chain was recovered during a study of post-analysis software for immune sequencing data. Study details: Clinical courses comprised relapsing-remitting, secondary progressive and progressive-relapsing multiple sclerosis. Findings and limits, study-wide: Controls had significantly higher normalized Chao1 diversity than multiple sclerosis patients. Patients had higher frequencies than controls of five TRBV segments, including TRBV5-6, TRBV5-1 and TRBV20-1.

TCR beta libraries were prepared from cDNA with unique molecular identifiers. Each sample of roughly 0.9 to 11 million input T cells yielded roughly 500,000 cDNA molecules, so each molecule approximated one T cell. Each CDR3 protein is one row after TCRdb ran MiXCR on the PCR reads. The top ten hold roughly 13% of the sample, which has about 400,000 distinct CDR3 sequences, 30% to 45% seen once. There are a few counts of this clonotype. Its antigen is not identified. V dropped 6 bases and J dropped 1; count of bases not matched to a gene: 5. Germline V gene lookup returns CDR1 SGHTA and CDR2 FQGNSA. The CDR3 covers 16 residues.

The receptor comes from a girl aged 5-17 years with multiple sclerosis. V usage is TRBV7-2 and J usage is TRBJ2-3; 12 bases are a match to TRBD2. The sequenced material came from blood. The CDR3 DNA follows: TGTGCCAGCAGGCCCGGGACTAGCGGGCGCACAGATACGCAGTATTTT. Translated: CASRPGTSGRTDTQYF.